A single sample gave rise to the 16 T cell receptor beta chains below, sequenced in a study of blood T cell repertoires in COVID-19. Only in-frame clones appear in the TCRdb table, and some are missing; sequencing was by immunoSEQ multiplex PCR. The repertoire includes about 290,000 clones, around 81% of them detected once, and 4.1% sits in the top ten. The sample taken for sequencing was peripheral blood. These receptors originate from a woman between 45 and 60 years old with active or convalescent COVID-19.

This chain links TRBV7-2 with TRBJ1-1; the D is unclear. CDR1 SGHTA and CDR2 FQGNSA come from the germline V gene. There are 15 residues in the CDR3. V lost 0 bases, J lost 1 base, and 9 bases lay in between. DNA for the CDR3: TGTGCCAGCAGCTTAGCGAACACCAAGAACACTGAAGCTTTCTTT. Its translation is CASSLANTKNTEAFF.

As DNA, the CDR3 is TGTGCCAGCAGTCCCGTCCTAGCGGGAGTTGAGACCCAGTACTTC. Translated: CASSPVLAGVETQYF. The chain carries TRBV27 and TRBJ2-5; 10 positions agree with TRBD2. Germline V gene data show CDR1 as MNHEY and CDR2 as SMNVEV (reference sequence). Trimming took 5 bases from V and 5 from J; bases not matched to a gene: 8. There are 15 residues in the CDR3.

The chain carries TRBV21-1 and TRBJ2-3; the table's D call, TRBD1, was not checked against the DNA. TRBV21-1 is a documented pseudogene. CDR3 length: 16 amino acids. In DNA, the CDR3 is TGTGCCAGCAGCAAGGGACAGGGGGTTGGCACAGATACGCAGTATTTT. This translates into CASSKGQGVGTDTQYF.

V gene TRBV6-5 combines with J gene TRBJ1-2, with 9 bases that match TRBD1. CDR3 size: 14 residues. Germline assignment: CDR1 MNHEY and CDR2 SVGAGI. V shed 5 bases, J shed 9 bases, and the junction held 10 bases outside the gene matches. In nucleotides, the CDR3 is TGTGCCAGCAGTACAACCGCGGGACAGGGAAGCTACACCTTC. This codes for CASSTTAGQGSYTF.

The chain recombines TRBV14 with TRBJ2-4, with TRBD1 matching over 10 bases. The CDR3 runs to 17 residues. Germline V gene data show CDR1 as SGHDN and CDR2 as FVKESK. After removal of 3 bases from V and 0 bases from J, the junction contained 5 bases not matched to a gene. CDR3: CASSQDRGFGAKNIQYF. The CDR3 coding sequence is TGTGCCAGCAGCCAGGACAGGGGGTTTGGAGCCAAAAACATTCAGTACTTC.

The V and J genes are TRBV28 and TRBJ2-7, with 8 bases aligning to TRBD2. The CDR3 length is 15 residues. CDR1 is MDHEN, CDR2 SYDVKM, per germline. After removal of 1 base from V and 5 bases from J, the junction contained 7 bases not matched to a gene. CDR3 nucleotides: TGTGCCAGCAGTTTATTTGGCGGGAGGACCCACGAGCAGTACTTC. Its translation is CASSLFGGRTHEQYF.

The gene calls are TRBV20-1 and TRBJ1-2; possible D gene TRBD1, 6 bases. V shed 3 bases and J shed 7 bases, with 21 bases lying between them. Germline V gives CDR1 DFQATT, CDR2 SNEGSKA (reference sequence). The CDR3 runs 15 residues. The CDR3 reads CSASREGGFSSGYTF. In nucleotides, the CDR3 is TGCAGTGCTAGTCGGGAGGGGGGCTTCTCGAGTGGCTACACCTTC.

The chain combines TRBV24-1 with TRBJ2-1, with TRBD1 matching over 8 bases. Trimming at V came to 5 bases and at J to 1 base, leaving 9 bases not matched to a gene. Germline V gives CDR1 KGHDR, CDR2 SFDVKD. CDR3 size: 17 residues. This CDR3 is CATSASPGQGSYNEQFF. The CDR3, as DNA: TGTGCCACCAGTGCCTCCCCAGGACAGGGTTCCTACAATGAGCAGTTCTTC.

The V call is TRBV7-5, the J call TRBJ2-1; TRBD1, as called in the table, went unchecked against the DNA. TRBV7-5 constitutes a pseudogene. CDR3 size: 14 residues. CDR3 in amino acids: CVRSLAGQDNEQFF. The CDR3 DNA reads as TGTGTCAGAAGCTTAGCGGGCCAAGACAATGAGCAGTTCTTC.

This sequence joins TRBV2 and TRBJ2-1; tentative D call: TRBD1 (5 bases). The CDR3 is 15 residues long. With 4 bases removed from V and 1 base from J, the gap between germline ends came to 11 bases. From germline, CDR1 is SNHLY and CDR2 FYNNEI. CDR3 protein: CASSGGLSSYNEQFF. The CDR3 DNA sequence: TGTGCCAGCAGTGGGGGCCTATCTTCCTACAATGAGCAGTTCTTC.

The gene calls are TRBV5-1 and TRBJ1-2; 7 bases map to TRBD1. Trimming took 4 bases from V and 8 from J; bases not matched to a gene: 14. The CDR3 covers 15 residues. CDR1 is SGHRS, CDR2 YFSETQ, per germline. The CDR3 loop is CASSPYGQGVEGYTF. In nucleotides, the CDR3 is TGCGCCAGCAGCCCTTACGGGCAGGGGGTTGAGGGCTACACCTTC. The full variable domain, completed using reference TRBV5-1 and TRBJ1-2, is KAGVTQTPRYLIKTRGQQVTLSCSPISGHRSVSWYQQTPGQGLQFLFEYFSETQRNKGNFPGRFSGRQFSNSRSEMNVSTLELGDSALYLCASSPYGQGVEGYTFGSGTRLTVV.

The CDR3 sequence is CATSRDATANSPLHF. In nucleotides, the CDR3 is TGTGCCACCAGCAGAGATGCGACAGCGAATTCACCCCTCCACTTT. This sequence joins TRBV15 and TRBJ1-6, with D possibly matching TRBD1 (5 bases). Trimming shortened V by 0 bases and J by 7 bases, and 10 bases separated the two germline ends. The germline V gene encodes CDR1 LNHNV and CDR2 YYDKDF (reference sequence). This CDR3 region has 15 residues.

CDR3 in amino acids: CASSLVGYTGQAPASDEQYF. The DNA of the CDR3 is TGCGCCAGCAGCTTGGTGGGGTATACGGGACAGGCCCCTGCTTCGGACGAGCAGTACTTC. This chain connects TRBV5-1 to TRBJ2-7; 8 nucleotides line up with TRBD1. Germline trimming cut 0 bases from V and 5 bases from J; bases unmatched to any gene: 22. Germline V gene data show CDR1 as SGHRS and CDR2 as YFSETQ. The CDR3 has 20 amino acids. Combining the CDR3 with reference TRBV5-1 and TRBJ2-7 gives the whole variable domain KAGVTQTPRYLIKTRGQQVTLSCSPISGHRSVSWYQQTPGQGLQFLFEYFSETQRNKGNFPGRFSGRQFSNSRSEMNVSTLELGDSALYLCASSLVGYTGQAPASDEQYFGPGTRLTVT.

V and J are TRBV7-6 and TRBJ2-7, with 10 bases that match TRBD1. After removal of 3 bases from V and 5 bases from J, the junction contained 10 bases not matched to a gene. The CDR3 totals 16 residues. CDR1 and CDR2 from the germline V gene are SGHVS and FNYEAQ. Written as DNA, the CDR3 is TGTGCCAGCAGCTTCGGACTAGGGACAGGGGATCACGAGCAGTACTTC. Translated: CASSFGLGTGDHEQYF.

CDR3 coding DNA: TGCGCCAGCAGCCCCGGGACTAGCGGGAGGTCGGGCAATGAGCAGTTCTTC. Its protein product is CASSPGTSGRSGNEQFF. This chain links TRBV5-1 with TRBJ2-1; 15 positions match TRBD2. From germline, CDR1 is SGHRS and CDR2 YFSETQ. V was pared by 4 bases and J by 6 bases, with 8 bases of the junction left unmatched. The CDR3 is 17 amino acids.

This clone was recorded only once. The gene calls are TRBV5-4 and TRBJ2-3; 10 nucleotides match TRBD2. The trim removed 3 bases at V and 3 bases at J, leaving 7 bases unmatched. The CDR3 covers 16 residues. CDR1 and CDR2 from the germline V gene are SGHNT and YYREEE (reference sequence). In nucleotides, the CDR3 is TGTGCCAGCAGCTGGAAAGCGGGAGGGCTAACAGATACGCAGTATTTT. Its protein product is CASSWKAGGLTDTQYF.